Below, 18 T cell receptor beta chains from the same sample are listed, as sequenced in a study of neurological immune-mediated disorders. Using its own MiXCR run on the 5' RACE reads, TCRdb lists one record per CDR3 protein. The repertoire holds under 70,000 distinct CDR3 sequences, more than 20% seen once, with over 4.5% in the top ten. Time point of the sample: technical triplicate 2. Sequenced sample: PBMCs. Source of these receptors: a man in his 60s with HTLV-1-associated myelopathy (HAM/TSP).

Many counts were recorded for this clonotype. The chain carries TRBV7-8 and TRBJ2-7; 8 nucleotides agree with TRBD1. V gave up 5 bases and J gave up 6 bases; unmatched junction bases: 12. Germline CDR1 SGHVS, CDR2 FQNEAQ. The CDR3 totals 15 residues. Here the CDR3 DNA reads TGTGCCAGCAGCCTTAGGGGACAGGAGGGAAGCGAGCAGTACTTC. Translated: CASSLRGQEGSEQYF.

This clonotype was counted many times. This rearrangement joins TRBV5-1 to TRBJ2-2; TRBD1 agrees at 7 bases. From germline, CDR1 is SGHRS and CDR2 YFSETQ. Losses at the gene ends were 4 bases for V and 6 bases for J; bases not matched to a gene: 9. The CDR3 has 15 amino acids. The CDR3 DNA is TGCGCCAGCAGCCGTACAGACAGGGTGGCCGGGGAGCTGTTTTTT. Its translation is CASSRTDRVAGELFF.

This clonotype was seen more than once but under ten times. V and J are TRBV5-1 and TRBJ1-4, with TRBD1 identical over 7 bases. Germline trimming cut 3 bases from V and 6 bases from J; bases unmatched to any gene: 5. The CDR3 has 14 residues. From germline, CDR1 is SGHRS and CDR2 YFSETQ. The CDR3 loop reads CASSSNRGDEKLFF. DNA of the CDR3: TGCGCCAGCAGCTCGAACAGGGGTGATGAAAAACTGTTTTTT.

This clonotype was seen at least ten times. This chain connects TRBV5-5 to TRBJ1-4; TRBD1 matches at 7 bases. There are 15 residues in the CDR3. Germline V gives CDR1 SGHKS, CDR2 YYEKEE (reference sequence). The junction had 8 bases not matched to a gene; V was cut back by 5 bases and J by 4 bases. The CDR3 region is CASSFSGQINEKLFF. CDR3 sequence (DNA): TGTGCCAGCAGTTTTTCGGGACAGATTAATGAAAAACTGTTTTTT. Complete variable domain (other parts from reference TRBV5-5 and TRBJ1-4): DAGVTQSPTHLIKTRGQQVTLRCSPISGHKSVSWYQQVLGQGPQFIFQYYEKEERGRGNFPDRFSARQFPNYSSELNVNALLLGDSALYLCASSFSGQINEKLFFGSGTQLSVL.

This clonotype was recorded at least ten times. This sequence joins TRBV24-1 and TRBJ2-5; a weak D match, TRBD2 (7 bases). The CDR3 loop spans 13 amino acids. Germline V gives CDR1 KGHDR, CDR2 SFDVKD. Trimming stripped 6 bases from V and 5 bases from J, with 12 bases between. CDR3 nucleotide sequence: TGTGCCACCAGTAATGGGGGGGCGGAGACCCAGTACTTC. As protein: CATSNGGAETQYF.

This clonotype is categorized as medium-sized. The genes are TRBV5-6 and TRBJ1-4; 8 bases line up with TRBD1. Trimming removed 5 bases from V and 7 bases from J; junction bases left unmatched: 10. Germline-derived CDR1 and CDR2 are SGHDT and YYEEEE. This CDR3 has 15 residues. CDR3 region: CASRAGGSNGEKLFF. The DNA of the CDR3 is TGTGCCAGCAGAGCAGGGGGCTCTAATGGTGAAAAACTGTTTTTT.

This clonotype came up many times. The chain carries TRBV28 and TRBJ1-2; TRBD1 matches at 9 bases. Germline V gene sequence: CDR1 MDHEN, CDR2 SYDVKM. This CDR3 region has 19 residues. J lost 1 base, V lost 6 bases, and 18 bases had no gene match. The CDR3, as DNA: TGTGCCAGCAGCTCGGACAGGGGACAACCATTAGCTCTTAACTATGGCTACACCTTC. Amino acid sequence: CASSSDRGQPLALNYGYTF.

As for this clonotype: The germline gene is not matched at one end of the junction; a read error may be the cause. V usage is TRBV6-1 and J usage is TRBJ1-5; no clear D. The CDR3 covers 10 residues. CDR1 and CDR2 from the germline V gene are MNHNS and SASEGT. CDR3 residues: CARDRQHQHF. For the CDR3, the DNA is TGTGCCAGAGATCGTCAGCACCAGCATTTT.

This clonotype has a count of ten or more. The J gene is TRBJ2-4, the V gene TRBV28, with D possibly TRBD2 on 5 matching bases. Germline V gene data show CDR1 as MDHEN and CDR2 as SYDVKM. The CDR3 is 16 residues long. Between the trimmed V and J ends, which lost 5 bases and 1 base, there was a span of 15 bases. CDR3 in amino acids: CASSSNPGVAKNIQYF. CDR3 DNA: TGTGCCAGCAGTAGTAACCCCGGGGTGGCCAAAAACATTCAGTACTTC. Variable domain in full (rest from reference TRBV28 and TRBJ2-4): DVKVTQSSRYLVKRTGEKVFLECVQDMDHENMFWYRQDPGLGLRLIYFSYDVKMKEKGDIPEGYSVSREKKERFSLILESASTNQTSMYLCASSSNPGVAKNIQYFGAGTRLSVL.

Ten or more counts support this clonotype. This chain uses TRBV3-1 with TRBJ2-7, with 10 bases matching TRBD2. This CDR3 is 12 amino acids long. Germline V lookup: CDR1 LGHDT, CDR2 YNNKEL (reference sequence). V shed 11 bases and J 0 bases; nucleotides not matched to a gene: 1. The CDR3 region has the DNA TGTGCCGCTAGCGGGAGCTCCTACGAGCAGTACTTC. Its translation: CAASGSSYEQYF.

This clonotype was observed many times. The rearrangement uses TRBV5-1 and TRBJ2-2; TRBD1 aligns across 8 bases. The CDR3 has 16 amino acids. V gave up 1 base and J gave up 7 bases; unmatched junction bases: 9. CDR1 is SGHRS and CDR2 is YFSETQ in the germline V gene. The CDR3 DNA is TGCGCCAGCAGCTTGCGGCAGGGGGCGGTTGACGGGGAGCTGTTTTTT. Translating gives CASSLRQGAVDGELFF.

The chain employs TRBV12-3 or TRBV12-4 and TRBJ2-7, with D uncertain. The length of the CDR3 is 12 residues. Trimming took 6 bases from V and 4 from J, leaving 10 bases between them. CDR3 DNA: TGTGCCAGCAGAAGTTTGGTGTACGAGCAGTACTTC. It specifies CASRSLVYEQYF.

V and J are TRBV5-6 and TRBJ1-2; the D is unclear. Germline V lookup: CDR1 SGHDT, CDR2 YYEEEE. This CDR3 comprises 13 residues. With 5 bases removed from V and 6 bases from J, the gap between germline ends came to 14 bases. CDR3 in DNA: TGTGCCAGCAGTCGTCAGGAAGGAGATGGCTACACCTTC. The encoded protein is CASSRQEGDGYTF.

The sample holds many counts of this clonotype. The CDR3 DNA sequence: TGTGCCAGCAGCCAAGATGAGGGGACCACAGATACGCAGTATTTT. It specifies CASSQDEGTTDTQYF. The rearrangement uses TRBV3-1 and TRBJ2-3; D may be TRBD1 or TRBD2 (5 bases each). Trimming shortened V by 0 bases and J by 2 bases, and 9 bases separated the two germline ends. Germline V gives CDR1 LGHDT, CDR2 YNNKEL (reference sequence). CDR3 size: 15 residues.

In this sample, this clonotype turned up many times. The genes are TRBV6-2 or TRBV6-3 and TRBJ2-7; 7 positions agree with TRBD2. The trim removed 5 bases at V and 0 bases at J, leaving 7 bases unmatched. The CDR3 has 15 amino acids. CDR1 and CDR2 (germline): MNHEY, SVGEGT. The CDR3 DNA reads as TGTGCCAGCAGTCCGCTCCGGGACTACTCCTACGAGCAGTACTTC. Its protein product is CASSPLRDYSYEQYF.

Ten or more counts support this clonotype. The genes are TRBV20-1 and TRBJ1-1; D possibly corresponds to TRBD1 (6 bases). Germline V CDR1 and CDR2: DFQATT, SNEGSKA (reference sequence). CDR3 length equals 15 residues. The ends were cut back, 4 bases at V and 2 bases at J, with 17 bases in the middle. CDR3 region: CSAKGDTVFNTEAFF. The DNA of the CDR3 is TGCAGTGCTAAGGGGGACACCGTATTCAACACTGAAGCTTTCTTT.

This clonotype was observed at least ten times. The CDR3 DNA is TGTGCCAGCAGTGAATCAGGGACTGAAGCTTTCTTT. Amino acids: CASSESGTEAFF. The chain couples TRBV6-1 to TRBJ1-1; possible D gene TRBD1, 5 bases. CDR1 and CDR2 (germline): MNHNS, SASEGT. There are 12 residues in the CDR3. Trimming took 2 bases from V and 5 from J, leaving 6 bases between them.

This clonotype was picked up many times. The J gene is TRBJ1-2, the V gene TRBV10-3; D is unresolved. Germline V gene data show CDR1 as ENHRY and CDR2 as SYGVKD. The CDR3 runs to 14 residues. Trimming pared 11 bases from V and 2 bases from J, leaving 18 bases between. The chain's CDR3 is CAYQRELGNYGYTF. The CDR3 bases are TGTGCCTACCAGAGGGAGTTGGGAAACTATGGCTACACCTTC.